This TCR beta chain was obtained from a study of blood T cell repertoires in COVID-19. Turning to the study itself: The United States, Italy and Spain were the sources of the acute and convalescent COVID-19 samples. PBMCs, B-cell-depleted T cells, or T cells provided the cDNA or gDNA that made up the material.

This clone has a single count. Per the original methods: Estimates of nucleated cell counts were drawn from the amplification of reference gene primers. TCRdb's table, derived via immunoSEQ multiplex PCR, lists solely in-frame clones and lacks some. That table is the source of V, J and clone size, and D and trimming were worked out from the DNA. The sample records 150,000 to 200,000 clones, over 65% being singletons. The germline V gene encodes CDR1 MNHEY and CDR2 SVGEGT. The CDR3 spans 12 residues. Trimming took 6 bases from V and 5 from J; bases not matched to a gene: 4. This sequence joins TRBV6-2 or TRBV6-3 and TRBJ2-7; 7 bases match TRBD1. The clonotype comes from a man between 60 and 70 years old with acute or convalescent COVID-19. Input material: peripheral blood. The CDR3 spells CASRYRGDEQYF. For the CDR3, the DNA is TGTGCCAGCAGATACAGGGGCGACGAGCAGTACTTC.